This TCR beta chain was identified during a study of T cells of healthy individuals. TCRdb re-called the 5' RACE reads with MiXCR, one entry per CDR3 protein. The sample consists of approximately 52,000 distinct CDR3 sequences, about 15% of them appearing once. This clonotype was detected ten times or more. Germline lookup yields CDR1 SGHTA and CDR2 FQGNSA. The CDR3 is made up of 16 amino acids. Losses at the gene ends were 7 bases for V and 3 bases for J; bases not matched to a gene: 12. This chain links TRBV7-2 with TRBJ2-1; 7 nucleotides align to TRBD1. This receptor was obtained from a human donor in good health. The CDR3 nucleotides are TGTGCCAGCACCAGACTGGGACAGATTCTCTACAATGAGCAGTTCTTC. Encoded protein: CASTRLGQILYNEQFF. The full variable domain, with the rest looked up from reference TRBV7-2 and TRBJ2-1, is GAGVSQSPSNKVTEKGKDVELRCDPISGHTALYWYRQSLGQGLEFLIYFQGNSAPDKSGLPSDRFSAERTGGSVSTLTIQRTQQEDSAVYLCASTRLGQILYNEQFFGPGTRLTVL.